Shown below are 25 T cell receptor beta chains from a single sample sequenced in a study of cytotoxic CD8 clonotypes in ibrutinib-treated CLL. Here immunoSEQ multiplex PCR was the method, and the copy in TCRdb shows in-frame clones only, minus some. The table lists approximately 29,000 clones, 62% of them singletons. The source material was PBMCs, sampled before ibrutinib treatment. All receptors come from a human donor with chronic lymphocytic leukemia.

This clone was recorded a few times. The CDR3 coding sequence is TGTGCCAGCAGCTTCTCCAGCTCTGGAAACACCATATATTTT. It specifies CASSFSSSGNTIYF. The chain is built from TRBV13 and TRBJ1-3, with D hard to call. V was shortened by 3 bases and J by 0 bases, with 6 bases between the two germline ends. Germline assignment: CDR1 PRHDT and CDR2 FYEKMQ (reference sequence). The CDR3 has 14 residues.

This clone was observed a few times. DNA for the CDR3: TGTGCCAGCAGACTGGGTAGCACAGATACGCAGTATTTT. Protein product: CASRLGSTDTQYF. The chain carries TRBV5-4 and TRBJ2-3; D is unresolved. The CDR3 is 13 residues long. Per germline, CDR1 SGHNT and CDR2 YYREEE (reference sequence). V lost 5 bases and J lost 0, with 7 bases in between. The full variable domain, in which reference TRBV5-4 and TRBJ2-3 provide the parts outside the CDR3, is ETGVTQSPTHLIKTRGQQVTLRCSSQSGHNTVSWYQQALGQGPQFIFQYYREEENGRGNFPPRFSGLQFPNYSSELNVNALELDDSALYLCASRLGSTDTQYFGPGTRLTVL.

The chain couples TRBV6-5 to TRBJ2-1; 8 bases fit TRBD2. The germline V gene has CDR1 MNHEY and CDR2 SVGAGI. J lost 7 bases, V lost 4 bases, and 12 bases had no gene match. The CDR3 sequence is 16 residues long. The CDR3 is CASSSLAGSRGNEQFF. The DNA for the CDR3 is TGTGCCAGCAGTTCGTTAGCGGGGAGTAGAGGGAATGAGCAGTTCTTC.

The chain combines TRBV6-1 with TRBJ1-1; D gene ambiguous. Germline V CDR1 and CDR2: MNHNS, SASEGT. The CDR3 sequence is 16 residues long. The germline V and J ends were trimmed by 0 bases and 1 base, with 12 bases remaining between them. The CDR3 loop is CASSEALSAGNTEAFF. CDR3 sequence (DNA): TGTGCCAGCAGTGAAGCGCTTTCGGCAGGGAACACTGAAGCTTTCTTT.

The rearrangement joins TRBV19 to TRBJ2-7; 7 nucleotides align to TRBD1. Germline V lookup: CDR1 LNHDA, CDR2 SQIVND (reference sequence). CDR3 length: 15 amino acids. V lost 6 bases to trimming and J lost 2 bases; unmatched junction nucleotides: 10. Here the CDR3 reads CASRKTVGGPYEQYF. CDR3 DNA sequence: TGTGCCAGTAGAAAAACTGTAGGGGGCCCCTACGAGCAGTACTTC.

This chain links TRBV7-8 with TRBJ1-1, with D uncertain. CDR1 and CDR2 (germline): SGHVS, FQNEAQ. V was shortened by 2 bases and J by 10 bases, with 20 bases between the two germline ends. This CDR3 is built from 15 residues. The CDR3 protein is CASSLRLDAPSSAFF. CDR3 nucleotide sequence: TGTGCCAGCAGCTTACGTCTCGACGCACCCTCGTCAGCTTTCTTT.

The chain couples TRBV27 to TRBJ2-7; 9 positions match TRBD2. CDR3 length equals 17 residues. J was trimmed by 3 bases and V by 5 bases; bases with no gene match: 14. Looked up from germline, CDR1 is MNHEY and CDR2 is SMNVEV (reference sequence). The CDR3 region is CASSGLARGKVGYEQYF. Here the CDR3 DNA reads TGTGCCAGCAGTGGACTAGCGCGAGGTAAAGTGGGCTACGAGCAGTACTTC.

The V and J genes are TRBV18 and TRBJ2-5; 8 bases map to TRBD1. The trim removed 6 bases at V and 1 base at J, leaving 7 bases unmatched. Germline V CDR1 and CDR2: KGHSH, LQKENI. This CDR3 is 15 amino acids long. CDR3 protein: CASSSLQGAQETQYF. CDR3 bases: TGTGCCAGCTCCTCCCTGCAGGGGGCCCAAGAGACCCAGTACTTC.

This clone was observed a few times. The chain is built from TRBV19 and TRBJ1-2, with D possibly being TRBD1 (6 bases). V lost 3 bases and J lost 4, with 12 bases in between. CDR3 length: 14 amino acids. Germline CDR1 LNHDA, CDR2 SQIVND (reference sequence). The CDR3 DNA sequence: TGTGCCAGTAGTATGGGGCAGGGGCTCTATGGCTACACCTTC. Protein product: CASSMGQGLYGYTF.

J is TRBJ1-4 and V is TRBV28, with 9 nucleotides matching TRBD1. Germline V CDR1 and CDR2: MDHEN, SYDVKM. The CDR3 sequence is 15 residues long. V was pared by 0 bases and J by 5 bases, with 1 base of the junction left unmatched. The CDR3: CASSLWTGGNEKLFF. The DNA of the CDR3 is TGTGCCAGCAGTTTATGGACAGGGGGAAATGAAAAACTGTTTTTT.

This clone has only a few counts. This CDR3 reads CASSVVYDSPLHF. For the CDR3, the DNA is TGTGCCAGCAGCGTAGTTTATGATTCACCCCTCCACTTT. The chain joins TRBV9 to TRBJ1-6; D is unclear. The V gene's germline CDR1 is SGDLS and CDR2 YYNGEE. The CDR3 covers 13 residues. Between the trimmed V and J ends, which lost 0 bases and 8 bases, there was a span of 6 bases. Full variable domain (rest looked up from reference TRBV9 and TRBJ1-6): DSGVTQTPKHLITATGQRVTLRCSPRSGDLSVYWYQQSLDQGLQFLIQYYNGEERAKGNILERFSAQQFPDLHSELNLSSLELGDSALYFCASSVVYDSPLHFGNGTRLTVT.

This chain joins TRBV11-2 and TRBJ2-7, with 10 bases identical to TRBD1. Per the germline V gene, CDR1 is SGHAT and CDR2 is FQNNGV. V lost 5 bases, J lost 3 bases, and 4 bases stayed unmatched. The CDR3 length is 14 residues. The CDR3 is CASSPGTGDYEQYF. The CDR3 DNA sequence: TGTGCCAGCAGCCCGGGGACAGGGGACTACGAGCAGTACTTC.

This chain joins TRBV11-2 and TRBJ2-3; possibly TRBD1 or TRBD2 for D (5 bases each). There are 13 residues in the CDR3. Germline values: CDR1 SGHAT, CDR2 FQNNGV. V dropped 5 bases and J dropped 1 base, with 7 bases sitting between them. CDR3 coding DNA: TGTGCCAGCAGCCCGGGACGCACAGATACGCAGTATTTT. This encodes CASSPGRTDTQYF.

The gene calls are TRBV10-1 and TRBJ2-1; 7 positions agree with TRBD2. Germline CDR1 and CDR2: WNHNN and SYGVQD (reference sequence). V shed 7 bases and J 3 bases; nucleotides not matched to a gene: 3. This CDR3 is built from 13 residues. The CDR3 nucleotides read TGCGCCAGCAATTCGGGGGGCTACAATGAGCAGTTCTTC. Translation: CASNSGGYNEQFF.

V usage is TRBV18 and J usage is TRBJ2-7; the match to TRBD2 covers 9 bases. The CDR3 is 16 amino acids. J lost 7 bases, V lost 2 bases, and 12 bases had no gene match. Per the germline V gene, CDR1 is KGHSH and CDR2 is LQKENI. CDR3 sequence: CASSPKEVAGVREQYF. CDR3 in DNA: TGTGCCAGCTCACCAAAGGAAGTAGCGGGAGTCAGGGAGCAGTACTTC.

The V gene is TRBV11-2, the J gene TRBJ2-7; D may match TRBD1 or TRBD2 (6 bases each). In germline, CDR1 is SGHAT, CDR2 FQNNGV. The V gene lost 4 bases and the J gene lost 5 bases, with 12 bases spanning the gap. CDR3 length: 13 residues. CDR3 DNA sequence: TGTGCCAGCAGCTGGGGGGCGAGCAACGAGCAGTACTTC. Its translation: CASSWGASNEQYF.

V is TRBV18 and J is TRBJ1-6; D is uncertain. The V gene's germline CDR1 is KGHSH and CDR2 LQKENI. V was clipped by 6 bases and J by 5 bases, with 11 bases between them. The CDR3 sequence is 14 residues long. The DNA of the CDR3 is TGTGCCAGCTCGTACAACAGTAATAATTCACCCCTCCACTTT. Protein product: CASSYNSNNSPLHF.

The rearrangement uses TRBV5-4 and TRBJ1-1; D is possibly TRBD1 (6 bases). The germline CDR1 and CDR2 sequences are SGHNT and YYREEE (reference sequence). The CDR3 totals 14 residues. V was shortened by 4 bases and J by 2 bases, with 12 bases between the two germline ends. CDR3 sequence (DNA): TGTGCCAGCAGCCGGGACACCCTCAACACTGAAGCTTTCTTT. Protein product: CASSRDTLNTEAFF.

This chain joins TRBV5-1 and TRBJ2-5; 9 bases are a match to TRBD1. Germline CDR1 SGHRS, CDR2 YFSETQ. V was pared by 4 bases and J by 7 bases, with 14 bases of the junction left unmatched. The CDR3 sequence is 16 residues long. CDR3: CASSHRAGTGLGTQYF. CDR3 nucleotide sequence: TGCGCCAGCAGCCACCGCGCCGGGACAGGGCTGGGGACCCAGTACTTC.

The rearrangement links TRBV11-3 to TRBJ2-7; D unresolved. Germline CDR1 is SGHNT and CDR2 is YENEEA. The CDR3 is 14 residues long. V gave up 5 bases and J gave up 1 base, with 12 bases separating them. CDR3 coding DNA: TGTGCCAGCAGCCTAGGGTACGGGTCCTACGAGCAGTACTTC. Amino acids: CASSLGYGSYEQYF.

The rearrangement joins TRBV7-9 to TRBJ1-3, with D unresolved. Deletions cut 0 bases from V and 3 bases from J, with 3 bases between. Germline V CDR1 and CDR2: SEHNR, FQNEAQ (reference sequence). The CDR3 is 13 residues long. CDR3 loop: CASSLARGNTIYF. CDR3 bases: TGTGCCAGCAGCTTAGCCCGTGGAAACACCATATATTTT.

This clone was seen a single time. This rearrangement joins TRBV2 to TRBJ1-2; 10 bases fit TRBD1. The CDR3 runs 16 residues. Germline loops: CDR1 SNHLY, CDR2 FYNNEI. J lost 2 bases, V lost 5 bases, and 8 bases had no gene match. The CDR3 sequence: CASSPGTGASNYGYTF. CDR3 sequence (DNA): TGTGCCAGCAGTCCCGGGACAGGGGCTTCCAACTATGGCTACACCTTC.

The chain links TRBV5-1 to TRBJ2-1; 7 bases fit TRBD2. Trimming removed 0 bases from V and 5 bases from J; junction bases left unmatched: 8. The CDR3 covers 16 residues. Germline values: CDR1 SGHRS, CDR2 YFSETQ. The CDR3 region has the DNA TGCGCCAGCAGCTTGGCCCCTAGCGGCGGGGACAATGAGCAGTTCTTC. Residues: CASSLAPSGGDNEQFF.

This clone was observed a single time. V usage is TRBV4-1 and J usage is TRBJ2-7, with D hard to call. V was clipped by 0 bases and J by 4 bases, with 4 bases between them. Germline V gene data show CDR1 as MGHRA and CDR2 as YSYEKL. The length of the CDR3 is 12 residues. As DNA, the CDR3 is TGCGCCAGCAGCCAAGACAATTACGAGCAGTACTTC. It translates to CASSQDNYEQYF.

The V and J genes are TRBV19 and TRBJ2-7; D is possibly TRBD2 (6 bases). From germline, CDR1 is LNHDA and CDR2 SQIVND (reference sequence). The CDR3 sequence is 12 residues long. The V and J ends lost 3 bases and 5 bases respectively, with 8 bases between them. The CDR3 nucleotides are TGTGCCAGTAGTATCACGGGGGACGAGCAGTACTTC. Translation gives CASSITGDEQYF.